This T cell receptor (beta chain) was profiled in a study of blood T cell repertoires in COVID-19. Original processing notes: Estimated nucleated cell counts came from reference gene primer amplification. Profiling relied on immunoSEQ multiplex PCR, and the TCRdb table lists in-frame clones only, not all of them. V and J calls and clone size are those listed in that table; D and trimming were worked out from the DNA. The data contain 80,000 to 100,000 clones, around 84% of them seen just once; the ten biggest clones take up around 13%. The germline gives CDR1 MNHNY, CDR2 SVGAGI (reference sequence). The junction had 26 bases not matched to a gene; V was cut back by 6 bases and J by 7 bases. There are 20 residues in the CDR3.

The clonotype was recovered from a woman aged 60-75 years in a cohort sampled during active or convalescent COVID-19. Source material: peripheral blood. The genes are TRBV6-6 and TRBJ1-4; 7 bases match TRBD1. CDR3 sequence reads: CASSLRRPGARGSRGEKLFF. CDR3 coding DNA: TGTGCCAGCAGCCTCCGAAGACCGGGGGCCAGGGGGAGTCGGGGTGAAAAACTGTTTTTT.